Included here is one T cell receptor (beta chain) sequence, with context. CDR1 is MNHEY and CDR2 is SMNVEV in the germline V gene (reference sequence). The V gene lost 10 bases and the J gene lost 1 base, with 19 bases spanning the gap. The CDR3 runs to 15 residues. The record originates from a study of blood T cell repertoires in COVID-19. Looking at the study overall: Specimens from acute and convalescent COVID-19 originated in the United States, Italy and Spain.

Authors' analysis steps: Researchers report that nucleated cell counts were estimated from reference gene primer amplification. The repertoire was sequenced with immunoSEQ multiplex PCR; TCRdb's copy has only in-frame clones and lacks some. D and trimming were read from the DNA, whereas the V and J calls and clone size are those reported in that table. This table holds around 220,000 clones, roughly 80% found once. The receptor comes from an elderly woman with active or convalescent COVID-19. Sample: peripheral blood. The rearrangement links TRBV27 to TRBJ1-1, with D possibly matching TRBD1 (6 bases). The CDR3 sequence: CATKTGGQSNTEAFF. The DNA of the CDR3 is TGTGCCACTAAGACTGGCGGACAGTCGAACACTGAAGCTTTCTTT.